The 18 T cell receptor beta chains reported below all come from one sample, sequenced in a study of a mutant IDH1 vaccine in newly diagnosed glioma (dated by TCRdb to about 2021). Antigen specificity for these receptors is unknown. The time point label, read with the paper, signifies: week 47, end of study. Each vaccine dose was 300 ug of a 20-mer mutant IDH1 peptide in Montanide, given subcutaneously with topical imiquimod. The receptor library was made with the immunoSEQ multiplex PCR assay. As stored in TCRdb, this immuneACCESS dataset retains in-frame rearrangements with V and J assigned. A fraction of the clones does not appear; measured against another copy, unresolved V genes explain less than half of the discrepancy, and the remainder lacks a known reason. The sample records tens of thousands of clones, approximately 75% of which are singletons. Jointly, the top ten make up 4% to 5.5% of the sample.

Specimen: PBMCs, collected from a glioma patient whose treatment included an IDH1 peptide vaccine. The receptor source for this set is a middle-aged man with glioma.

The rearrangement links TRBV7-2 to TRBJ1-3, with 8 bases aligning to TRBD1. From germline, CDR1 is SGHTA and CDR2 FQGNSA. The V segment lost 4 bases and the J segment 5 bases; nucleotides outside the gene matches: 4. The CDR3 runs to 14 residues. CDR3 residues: CASSSGQGRNTIYF. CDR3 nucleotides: TGTGCCAGCAGCTCTGGACAGGGAAGAAACACCATATATTTT.

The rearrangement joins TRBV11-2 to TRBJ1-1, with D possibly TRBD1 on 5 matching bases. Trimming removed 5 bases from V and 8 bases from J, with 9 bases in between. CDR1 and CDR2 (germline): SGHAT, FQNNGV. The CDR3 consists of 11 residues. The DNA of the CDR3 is TGTGCCAGCAGCATACAGGTCGAAGCTTTCTTT. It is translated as CASSIQVEAFF.

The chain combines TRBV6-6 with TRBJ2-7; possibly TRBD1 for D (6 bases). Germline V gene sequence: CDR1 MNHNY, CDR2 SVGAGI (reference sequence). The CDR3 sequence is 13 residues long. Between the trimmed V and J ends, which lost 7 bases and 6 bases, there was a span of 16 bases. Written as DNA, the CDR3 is TGTGCCAGCACATCGAGACAGGTGGGCGAGCAGTACTTC. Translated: CASTSRQVGEQYF.

CDR3 region: CASSVGTSGSGMGTQYF. The DNA of the CDR3 is TGTGCCAGCAGCGTCGGGACTAGCGGGAGCGGGATGGGGACCCAGTACTTC. The chain joins TRBV9 to TRBJ2-5; 14 nucleotides agree with TRBD2. Per the germline V gene, CDR1 is SGDLS and CDR2 is YYNGEE. Trimming removed 2 bases from V and 7 bases from J; junction bases left unmatched: 10. The CDR3 totals 17 residues.

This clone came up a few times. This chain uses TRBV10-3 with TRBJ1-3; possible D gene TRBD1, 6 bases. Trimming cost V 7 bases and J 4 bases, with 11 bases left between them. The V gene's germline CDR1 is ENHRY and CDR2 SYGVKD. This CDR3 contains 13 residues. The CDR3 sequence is CAIKEDSGNTIYF. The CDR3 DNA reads TGTGCCATCAAAGAGGACAGCGGAAACACCATATATTTT.

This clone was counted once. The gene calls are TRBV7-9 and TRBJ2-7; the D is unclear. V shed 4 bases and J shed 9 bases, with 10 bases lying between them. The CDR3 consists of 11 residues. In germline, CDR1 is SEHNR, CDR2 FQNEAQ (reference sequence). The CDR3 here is CASSYDRAQYF. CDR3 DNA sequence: TGTGCCAGCAGCTATGATCGGGCGCAGTACTTC.

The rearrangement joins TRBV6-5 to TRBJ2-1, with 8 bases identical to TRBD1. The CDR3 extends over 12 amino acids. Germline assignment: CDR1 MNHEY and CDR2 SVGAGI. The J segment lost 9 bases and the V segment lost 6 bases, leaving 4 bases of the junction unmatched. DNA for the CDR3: TGTGCCAGCAGCGGACAGGGTTTTGAGCAGTTCTTC. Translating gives CASSGQGFEQFF.

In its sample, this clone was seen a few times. For the CDR3, the DNA is TGCAGTGCCAGGACAGAATACGAGCAGTACTTC. Its translation: CSARTEYEQYF. The V and J genes are TRBV20-1 and TRBJ2-7; perhaps TRBD1 as D (6 bases). V lost 6 bases and J lost 4, with 10 bases in between. The CDR3 spans 11 residues. Germline V lookup: CDR1 DFQATT, CDR2 SNEGSKA (reference sequence).

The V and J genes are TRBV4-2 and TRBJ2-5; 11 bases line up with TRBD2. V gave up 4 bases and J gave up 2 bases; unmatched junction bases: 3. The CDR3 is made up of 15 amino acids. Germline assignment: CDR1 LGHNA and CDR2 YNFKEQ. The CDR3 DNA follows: TGTGCCAGCAGCCGCGGGACTAGCGGACAAGAGACCCAGTACTTC. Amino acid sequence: CASSRGTSGQETQYF.

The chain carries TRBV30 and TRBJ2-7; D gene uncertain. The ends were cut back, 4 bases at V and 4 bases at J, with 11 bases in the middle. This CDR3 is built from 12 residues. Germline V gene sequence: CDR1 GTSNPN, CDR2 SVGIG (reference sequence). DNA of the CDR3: TGTGCCTGGACGGACGGTGTTTACGAGCAGTACTTC. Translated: CAWTDGVYEQYF.

The CDR3 nucleotides are TGTGCCAGCAGCCCTCGCCGCACCACTAGCGGGGGGAATTATTACGAGCAGTACTTC. Its translation: CASSPRRTTSGGNYYEQYF. V usage is TRBV7-8 and J usage is TRBJ2-7, with TRBD2 matching 12 bases. CDR1 and CDR2 from the germline V gene are SGHVS and FQNEAQ. J gave up 4 bases and V 5 bases, and 18 bases lay outside the gene matches. The CDR3 totals 19 residues.

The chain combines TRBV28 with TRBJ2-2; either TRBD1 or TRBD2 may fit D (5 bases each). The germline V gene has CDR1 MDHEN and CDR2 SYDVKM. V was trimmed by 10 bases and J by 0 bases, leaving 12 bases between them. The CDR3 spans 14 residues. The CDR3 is CAIIGTANTGELFF. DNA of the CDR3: TGTGCCATCATAGGGACGGCGAACACCGGGGAGCTGTTTTTT. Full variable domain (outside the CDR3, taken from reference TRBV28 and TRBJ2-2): DVKVTQSSRYLVKRTGEKVFLECVQDMDHENMFWYRQDPGLGLRLIYFSYDVKMKEKGDIPEGYSVSREKKERFSLILESASTNQTSMYLCAIIGTANTGELFFGEGSRLTVL.

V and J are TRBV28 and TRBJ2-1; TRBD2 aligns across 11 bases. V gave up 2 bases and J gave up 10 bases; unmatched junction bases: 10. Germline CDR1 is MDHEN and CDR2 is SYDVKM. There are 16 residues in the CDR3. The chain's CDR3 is CASSLKGELAGDEQFF. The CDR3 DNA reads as TGTGCCAGCAGTTTAAAGGGGGAACTAGCGGGAGACGAGCAGTTCTTC.

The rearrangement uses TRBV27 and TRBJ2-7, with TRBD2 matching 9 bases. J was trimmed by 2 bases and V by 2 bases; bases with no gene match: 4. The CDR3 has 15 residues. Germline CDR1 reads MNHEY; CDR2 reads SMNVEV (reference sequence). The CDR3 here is CASSLIAGVTYEQYF. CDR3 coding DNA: TGTGCCAGCAGTTTAATAGCGGGGGTTACCTACGAGCAGTACTTC.

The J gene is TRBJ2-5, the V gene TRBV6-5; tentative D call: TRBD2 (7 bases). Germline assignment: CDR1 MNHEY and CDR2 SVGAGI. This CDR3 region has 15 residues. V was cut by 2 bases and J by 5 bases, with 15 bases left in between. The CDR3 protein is CASSYIRGGFETQYF. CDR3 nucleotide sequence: TGTGCCAGCAGTTACATCAGGGGAGGGTTCGAGACCCAGTACTTC.

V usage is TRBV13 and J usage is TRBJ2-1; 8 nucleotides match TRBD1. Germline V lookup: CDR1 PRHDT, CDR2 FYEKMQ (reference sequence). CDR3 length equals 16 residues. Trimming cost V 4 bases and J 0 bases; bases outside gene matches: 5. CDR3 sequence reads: CASSCLTGGSYNEQFF. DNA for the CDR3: TGTGCCAGCAGCTGTCTCACAGGGGGCTCCTACAATGAGCAGTTCTTC.

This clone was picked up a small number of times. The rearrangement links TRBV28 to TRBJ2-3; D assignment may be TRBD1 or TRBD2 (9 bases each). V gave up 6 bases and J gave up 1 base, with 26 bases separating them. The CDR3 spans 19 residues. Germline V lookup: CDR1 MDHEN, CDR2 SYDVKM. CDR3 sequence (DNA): TGTGCCAGCAGATTACAGGGGGCTTTTAGGACTAGCGGCACAGATACGCAGTATTTT. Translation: CASRLQGAFRTSGTDTQYF.

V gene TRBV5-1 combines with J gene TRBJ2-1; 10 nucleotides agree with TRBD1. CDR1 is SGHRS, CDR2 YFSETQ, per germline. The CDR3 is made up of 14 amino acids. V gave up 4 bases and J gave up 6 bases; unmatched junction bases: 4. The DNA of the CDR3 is TGCGCCAGCAGCCCCGGGACAGGGGCCAATGAGCAGTTCTTC. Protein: CASSPGTGANEQFF.